This T cell receptor (beta chain) was documented in a study of T cell responses to AZD1222 COVID-19 vaccine (dated by TCRdb to the early 2020s). Some background on the complete study: AZD1222 recipients with second doses at about 4 weeks or about 12 weeks were pooled, because spike-specific TCR depth and breadth did not differ between schedules. A total of 230 to 250 trial participants underwent TCR sequencing, of whom 200 to 220 received two doses of AZD1222 and some 25 received two doses of the MenACWY control vaccine. Trial participants were enrolled by age into subgroups of 18-55, 56-69 and 70-plus years, and about 150, 27 and 61 TCR-sequenced participants, respectively, were included in these subgroups.

Of note for this clone: Which antigen it targets is not known. There are no base qualities to consult, and no much larger clone falls within one base.

The CDR3 regions of human TCRbeta chains were subjected to immunosequencing. Under the source paper's analysis protocol: TCRs in the repertoires were compared against a reference library of SARS-CoV-2-specific TCRs that had been generated with the MIRA antigen-specificity platform. Breadth was defined as the fraction of unique TCRs that were SARS-CoV-2-associated, and depth was defined as the fraction of total T cells that were SARS-CoV-2-associated. Each spike-specific TCR was assigned to its reactive spike region and to a CD4 or CD8 class using the MIRA data. Log10-transformed breadth and depth values were compared by one-way ANOVA with Sidak's multiple comparisons tests. TCRdb took this table from immuneACCESS and kept in-frame rearrangements with V and J called. Such tables lack part of the clones; where checked against another copy, unresolved V genes explain under half of the gap, and the rest is unexplained. V, J and clone size are taken as reported in that table, and D and trimming were inferred from the DNA itself. For this sample the table gives roughly 180,000 clones, of which approximately 91% were detected only once. Jointly, the top ten make up 1.5% to 2% of the sample.

Study-wide findings and limitations: Participants were mostly white British and included more females than males, and it was suggested by the authors that clonal diversity may have been underestimated. Reportedly, almost half of the unique spike-specific TCRs recognized epitopes lying outside the regions that are mutated in the B.1.351 and B.1.1.7 variants. Conclusions about previously exposed vaccinees were limited because only six AZD1222 recipients were SARS-CoV-2 seropositive at baseline. The 56-69-year group was small, and its depth increase did not reach significance, likely because of low power. The whole spike protein was spanned by vaccine-associated CD4 TCRs, and dominant responses were seen in regions 160-218 and 743-854. Because no day 14 peak-response samples were available, repertoires were characterized only after the peak T cell response. After two AZD1222 doses, both the breadth and the depth of spike-specific TCRs were significantly higher than at day 0 and than in MenACWY recipients.

This specimen's time point label, interpreted: baseline before first vaccination. Vaccinee samples came from UK trials COV001 and COV002, including a single-blind randomized controlled phase 2/3 trial of AZD1222 (ChAdOx1 nCoV-19) in healthy adults. Trial participant PBMC samples were collected at day 0 and day 28 after the second dose for TCRbeta chain sequencing. This specimen was peripheral blood, taken on day 0 of AZD1222 vaccination. The clonotype was recovered from an adult in good health.

The sequenced DNA: TGTGCCAGCAGCTCCCCGGGGACTAATGAAAAACTGTTTTTT. This encodes CASSSPGTNEKLFF. The chain employs TRBV6-2 or TRBV6-3 and TRBJ1-4, with the D gene not confidently named. V loses 6 bases of germline sequence and J loses 2 bases, and the interval between the two ends is 10 bases. CDR1 and CDR2, looked up from the germline V gene, are MNHEY and SVGEGT. The CDR3 starts with the cysteine, ends with the phenylalanine, and has 14 residues. Only the CDR3 region is kept as DNA, spanning 42 bases read in frame from base 1.